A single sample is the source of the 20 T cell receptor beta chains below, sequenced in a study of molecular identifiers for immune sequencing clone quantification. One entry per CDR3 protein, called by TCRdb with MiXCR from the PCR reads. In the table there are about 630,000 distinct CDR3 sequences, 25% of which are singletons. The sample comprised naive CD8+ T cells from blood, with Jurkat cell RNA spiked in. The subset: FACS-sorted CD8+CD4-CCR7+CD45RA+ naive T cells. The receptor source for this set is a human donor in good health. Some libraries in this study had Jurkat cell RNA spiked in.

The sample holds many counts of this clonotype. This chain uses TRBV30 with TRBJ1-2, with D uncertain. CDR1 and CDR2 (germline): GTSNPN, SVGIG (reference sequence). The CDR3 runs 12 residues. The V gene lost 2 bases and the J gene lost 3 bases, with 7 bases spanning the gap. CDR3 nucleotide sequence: TGTGCCTGGAGTAAGGAGGACTATGGCTACACCTTC. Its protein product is CAWSKEDYGYTF. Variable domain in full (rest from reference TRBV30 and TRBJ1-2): SQTIHQWPATLVQPVGSPLSLECTVEGTSNPNLYWYRQAAGRGLQLLFYSVGIGQISSEVPQNLSASRPQDRQFILSSKKLLLSDSGFYLCAWSKEDYGYTFGSGTRLTVV.

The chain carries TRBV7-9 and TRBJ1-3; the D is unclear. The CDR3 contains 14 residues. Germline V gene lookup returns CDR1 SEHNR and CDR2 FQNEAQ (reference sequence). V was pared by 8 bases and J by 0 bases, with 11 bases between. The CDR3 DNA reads TGTGCCAGCCAGGAGGGAGGCTCTGGAAACACCATATATTTT. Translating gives CASQEGGSGNTIYF.

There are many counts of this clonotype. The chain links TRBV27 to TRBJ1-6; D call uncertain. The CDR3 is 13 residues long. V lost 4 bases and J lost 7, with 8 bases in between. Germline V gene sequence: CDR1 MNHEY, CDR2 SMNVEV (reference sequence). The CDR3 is CASSWDSNSPLHF. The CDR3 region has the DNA TGTGCCAGCAGTTGGGATTCCAATTCACCCCTCCACTTT.

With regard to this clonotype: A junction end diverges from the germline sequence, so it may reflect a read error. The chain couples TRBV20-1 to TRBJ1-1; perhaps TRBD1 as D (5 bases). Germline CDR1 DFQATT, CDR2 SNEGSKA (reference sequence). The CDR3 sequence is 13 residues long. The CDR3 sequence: CSARDIMNTEAVF. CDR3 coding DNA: TGCAGTGCTAGGGACATAATGAACACTGAAGCGGTCTTT.

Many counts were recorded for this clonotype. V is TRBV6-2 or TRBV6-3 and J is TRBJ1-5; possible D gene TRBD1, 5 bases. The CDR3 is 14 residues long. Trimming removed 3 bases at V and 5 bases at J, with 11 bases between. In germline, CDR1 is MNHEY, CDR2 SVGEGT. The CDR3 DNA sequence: TGTGCCAGCAGTTATCCCCGAGGGGATCAGCCCCAGCATTTT. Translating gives CASSYPRGDQPQHF.

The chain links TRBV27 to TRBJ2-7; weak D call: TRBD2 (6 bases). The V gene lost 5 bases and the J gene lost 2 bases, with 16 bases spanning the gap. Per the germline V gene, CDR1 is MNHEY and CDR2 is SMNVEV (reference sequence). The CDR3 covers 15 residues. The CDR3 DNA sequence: TGTGCCAGCAGTCCCTCCTGGGGGGATACCTACGAGCAGTACTTC. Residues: CASSPSWGDTYEQYF.

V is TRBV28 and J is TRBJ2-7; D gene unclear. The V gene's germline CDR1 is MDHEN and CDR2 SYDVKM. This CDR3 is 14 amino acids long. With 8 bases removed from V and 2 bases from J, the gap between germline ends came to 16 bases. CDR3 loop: CASLSPIGAYEQYF. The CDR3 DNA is TGTGCCAGCCTAAGCCCTATTGGAGCCTACGAGCAGTACTTC.

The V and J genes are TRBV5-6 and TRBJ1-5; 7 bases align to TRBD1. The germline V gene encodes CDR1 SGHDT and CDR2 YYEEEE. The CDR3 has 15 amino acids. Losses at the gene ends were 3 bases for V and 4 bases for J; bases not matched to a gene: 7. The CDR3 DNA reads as TGTGCCAGCAGCTCATGGACAGGTCTTAATCAGCCCCAGCATTTT. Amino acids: CASSSWTGLNQPQHF. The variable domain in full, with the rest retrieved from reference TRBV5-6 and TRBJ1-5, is DAGVTQSPTHLIKTRGQQVTLRCSPKSGHDTVSWYQQALGQGPQFIFQYYEEEERQRGNFPDRFSGHQFPNYSSELNVNALLLGDSALYLCASSSWTGLNQPQHFGDGTRLSIL.

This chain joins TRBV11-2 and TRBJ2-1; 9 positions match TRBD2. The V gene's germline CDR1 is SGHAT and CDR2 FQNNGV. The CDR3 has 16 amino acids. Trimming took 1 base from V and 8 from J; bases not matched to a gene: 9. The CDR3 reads CASSLVWAGGLDEQFF. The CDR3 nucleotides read TGTGCCAGCAGCTTAGTATGGGCGGGGGGGCTGGATGAGCAGTTCTTC.

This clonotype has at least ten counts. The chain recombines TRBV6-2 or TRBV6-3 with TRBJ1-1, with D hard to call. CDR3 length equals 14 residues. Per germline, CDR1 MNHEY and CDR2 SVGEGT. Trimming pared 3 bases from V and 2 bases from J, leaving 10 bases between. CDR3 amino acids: CASSYSSVNTEAFF. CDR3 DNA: TGTGCCAGCAGTTATTCTTCGGTTAACACTGAAGCTTTCTTT.

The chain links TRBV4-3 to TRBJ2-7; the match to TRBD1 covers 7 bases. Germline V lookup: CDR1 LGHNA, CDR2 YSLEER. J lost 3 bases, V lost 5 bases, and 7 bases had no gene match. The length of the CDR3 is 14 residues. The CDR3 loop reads CASSEKTGNYEQYF. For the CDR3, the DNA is TGCGCCAGCAGCGAAAAGACAGGGAACTACGAGCAGTACTTC.

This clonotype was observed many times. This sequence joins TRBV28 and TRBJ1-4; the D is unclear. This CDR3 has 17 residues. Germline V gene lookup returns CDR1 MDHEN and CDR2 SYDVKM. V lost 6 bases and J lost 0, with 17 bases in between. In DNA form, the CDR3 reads TGTGCCAGCAGCCCCCCTCCGACTATTGCAACTAATGAAAAACTGTTTTTT. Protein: CASSPPPTIATNEKLFF. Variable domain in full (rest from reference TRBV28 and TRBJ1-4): DVKVTQSSRYLVKRTGEKVFLECVQDMDHENMFWYRQDPGLGLRLIYFSYDVKMKEKGDIPEGYSVSREKKERFSLILESASTNQTSMYLCASSPPPTIATNEKLFFGSGTQLSVL.

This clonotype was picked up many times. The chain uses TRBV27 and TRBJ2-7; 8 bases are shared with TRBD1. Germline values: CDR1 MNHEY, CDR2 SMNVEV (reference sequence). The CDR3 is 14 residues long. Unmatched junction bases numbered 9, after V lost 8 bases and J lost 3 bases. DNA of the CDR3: TGTGCCAGCTCCGCGGACAGGGACTTCTACGAGCAGTACTTC. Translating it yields CASSADRDFYEQYF.

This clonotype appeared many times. The CDR3 is CASRNTGGGFYEQYF. CDR3 in DNA: TGTGCCAGCAGAAACACAGGGGGCGGATTTTACGAGCAGTACTTC. The chain employs TRBV6-5 and TRBJ2-7, with TRBD1 matching 9 bases. CDR1 and CDR2 (germline): MNHEY, SVGAGI. With V trimmed by 6 bases and J by 4 bases, 10 bases remained unmatched. The CDR3 runs to 15 residues.

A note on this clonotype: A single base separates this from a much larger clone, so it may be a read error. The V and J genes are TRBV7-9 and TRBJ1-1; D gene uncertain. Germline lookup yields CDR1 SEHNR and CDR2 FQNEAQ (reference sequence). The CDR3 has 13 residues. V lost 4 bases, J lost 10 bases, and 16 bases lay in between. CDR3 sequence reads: CASSSPAAATAFF. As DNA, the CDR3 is TGTGCCAGCAGCTCACCCGCCGCAGCTACAGCTTTCTTT. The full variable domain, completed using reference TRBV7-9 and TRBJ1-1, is DTGVSQNPRHKITKRGQNVTFRCDPISEHNRLYWYRQTLGQGPEFLTYFQNEAQLEKSRLLSDRFSAERPKGSFSTLEIQRTEQGDSAMYLCASSSPAAATAFFGQGTRLTVV.

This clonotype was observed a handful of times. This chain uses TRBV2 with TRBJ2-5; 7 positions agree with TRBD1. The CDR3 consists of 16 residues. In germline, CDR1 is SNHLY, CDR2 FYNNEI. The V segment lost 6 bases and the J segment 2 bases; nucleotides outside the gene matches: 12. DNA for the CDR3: TGTGCCAGCAGCAAACCAGGGGGTTCCATACAAGAGACCCAGTACTTC. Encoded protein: CASSKPGGSIQETQYF.

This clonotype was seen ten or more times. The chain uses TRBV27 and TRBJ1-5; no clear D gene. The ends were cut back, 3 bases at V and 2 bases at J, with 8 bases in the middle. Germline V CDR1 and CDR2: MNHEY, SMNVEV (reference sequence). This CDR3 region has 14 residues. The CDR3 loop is CASSFLGGNQPQHF. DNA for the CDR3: TGTGCCAGCAGTTTCTTAGGAGGCAATCAGCCCCAGCATTTT.

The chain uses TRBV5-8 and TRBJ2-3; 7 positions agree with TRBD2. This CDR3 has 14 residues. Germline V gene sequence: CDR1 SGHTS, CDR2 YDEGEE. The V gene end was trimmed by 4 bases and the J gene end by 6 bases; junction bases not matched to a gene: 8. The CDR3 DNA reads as TGTGCCAGCAGCAGGGTGGCGGGAGATGATACGCAGTATTTT. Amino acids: CASSRVAGDDTQYF.

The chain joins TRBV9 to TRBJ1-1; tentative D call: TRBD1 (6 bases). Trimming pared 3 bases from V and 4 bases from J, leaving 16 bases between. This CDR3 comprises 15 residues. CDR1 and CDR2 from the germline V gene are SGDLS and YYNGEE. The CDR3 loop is CASSEGGGGSTEAFF. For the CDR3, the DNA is TGTGCCAGCAGCGAAGGAGGGGGGGGTAGCACTGAAGCTTTCTTT.

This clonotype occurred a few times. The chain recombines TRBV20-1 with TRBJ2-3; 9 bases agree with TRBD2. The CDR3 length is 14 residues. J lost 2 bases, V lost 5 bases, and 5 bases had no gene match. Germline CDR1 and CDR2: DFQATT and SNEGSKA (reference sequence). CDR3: CSARTSAFTDTQYF. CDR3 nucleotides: TGCAGTGCTCGGACTAGCGCCTTCACAGATACGCAGTATTTT.